Following are 3 T cell receptor beta chains from one sample sequenced in a study of CD8+ T cells in alopecia areata. Extracted RNA was reverse transcribed, and the resulting cDNA served as sequencing template. Sequencing was performed with immunoSEQ multiplex PCR; in TCRdb, only in-frame clones are kept and a portion is missing. The repertoire includes fewer than 110,000 clones, 45% to 60% of them detected once, and 8% to 10% sits in the top ten. The sample taken for sequencing was CD4+ T cells sorted from blood. These receptor sequences come from a human donor in good health.

This chain connects TRBV30 to TRBJ1-2; TRBD1 might be the D (5 bases). The CDR3 sequence is 14 residues long. The germline CDR1 and CDR2 sequences are GTSNPN and SVGIG (reference sequence). As DNA, the CDR3 is TGTGCTAGTTCGACGGAGGGGCCGTCAGGTGGCTACACCTTC. It encodes CASSTEGPSGGYTF.

Of note for this clone: Other DNA sequences of this sample code for an identical CDR3. The chain joins TRBV2 to TRBJ1-1, with 8 positions matching TRBD1. Germline V lookup: CDR1 SNHLY, CDR2 FYNNEI. CDR3 length equals 15 residues. V lost 5 bases, J lost 3 bases, and 8 bases stayed unmatched. CDR3 loop: CASSPLDRGDTEAFF. CDR3 sequence (DNA): TGTGCCAGCAGTCCCCTTGACAGGGGAGACACTGAAGCTTTCTTT.

In this sample, this clone turned up a few times. The chain has TRBV19 and TRBJ2-1, with 7 bases fitting TRBD1. Germline-derived CDR1 and CDR2 are LNHDA and SQIVND (reference sequence). CDR3 length: 16 residues. Unmatched junction bases numbered 11, after V lost 9 bases and J lost 0 bases. The CDR3 DNA sequence: TGTGCCAGCACAGCTGGACAGGCGAGCTCCTACAATGAGCAGTTCTTC. Translated: CASTAGQASSYNEQFF. Supplemented by reference TRBV19 and TRBJ2-1, the full variable domain reads DGGITQSPKYLFRKEGQNVTLSCEQNLNHDAMYWYRQDPGQGLRLIYYSQIVNDFQKGDIAEGYSVSREKKESFPLTVTSAQKNPTAFYLCASTAGQASSYNEQFFGPGTRLTVL.